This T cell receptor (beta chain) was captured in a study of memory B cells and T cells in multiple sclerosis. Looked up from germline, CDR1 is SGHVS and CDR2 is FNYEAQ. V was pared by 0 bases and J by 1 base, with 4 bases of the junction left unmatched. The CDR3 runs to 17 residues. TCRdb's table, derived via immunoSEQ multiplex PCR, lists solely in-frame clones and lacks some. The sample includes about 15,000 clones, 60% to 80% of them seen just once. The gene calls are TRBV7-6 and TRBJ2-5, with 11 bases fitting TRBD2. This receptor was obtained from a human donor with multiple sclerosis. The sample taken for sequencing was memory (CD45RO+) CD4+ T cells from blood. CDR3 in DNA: TGTGCCAGCAGCTTAGCCACTAGCGGGGGACCCCAAGAGACCCAGTACTTC. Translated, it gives CASSLATSGGPQETQYF.